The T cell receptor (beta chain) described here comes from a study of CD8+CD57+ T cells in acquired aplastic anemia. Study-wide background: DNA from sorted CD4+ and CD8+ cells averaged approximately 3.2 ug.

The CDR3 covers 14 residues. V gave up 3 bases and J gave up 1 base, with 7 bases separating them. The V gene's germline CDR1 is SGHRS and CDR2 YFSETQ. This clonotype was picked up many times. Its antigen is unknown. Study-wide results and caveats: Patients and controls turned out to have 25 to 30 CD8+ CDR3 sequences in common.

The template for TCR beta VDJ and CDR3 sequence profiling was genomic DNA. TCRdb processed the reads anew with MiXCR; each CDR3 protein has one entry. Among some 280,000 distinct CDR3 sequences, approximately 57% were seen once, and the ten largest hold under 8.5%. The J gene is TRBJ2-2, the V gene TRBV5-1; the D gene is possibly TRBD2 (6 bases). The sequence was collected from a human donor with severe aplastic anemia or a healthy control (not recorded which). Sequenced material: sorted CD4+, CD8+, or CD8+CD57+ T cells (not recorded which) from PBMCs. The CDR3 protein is CASSWGVNTGELFF. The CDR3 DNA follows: TGCGCCAGCAGCTGGGGGGTGAACACCGGGGAGCTGTTTTTT.